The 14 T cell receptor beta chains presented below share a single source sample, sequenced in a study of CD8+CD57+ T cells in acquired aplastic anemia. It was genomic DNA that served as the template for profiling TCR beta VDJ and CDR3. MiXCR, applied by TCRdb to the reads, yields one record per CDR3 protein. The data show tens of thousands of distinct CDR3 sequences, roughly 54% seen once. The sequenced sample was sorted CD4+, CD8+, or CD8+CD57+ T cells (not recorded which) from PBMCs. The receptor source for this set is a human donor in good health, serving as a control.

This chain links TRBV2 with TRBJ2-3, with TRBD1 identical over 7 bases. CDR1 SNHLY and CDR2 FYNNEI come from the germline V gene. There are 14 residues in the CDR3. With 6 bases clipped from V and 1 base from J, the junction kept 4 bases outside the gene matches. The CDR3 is CASRETGGTDTQYF. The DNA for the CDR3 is TGTGCCAGCAGGGAAACAGGGGGCACAGATACGCAGTATTTT.

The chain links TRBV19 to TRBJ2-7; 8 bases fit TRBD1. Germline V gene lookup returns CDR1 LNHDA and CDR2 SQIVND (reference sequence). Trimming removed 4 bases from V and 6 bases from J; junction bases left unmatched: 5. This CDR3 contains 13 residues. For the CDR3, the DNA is TGTGCCAGTAGTACCCAGGGGGCTTGCGAGCAGTACTTC. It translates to CASSTQGACEQYF.

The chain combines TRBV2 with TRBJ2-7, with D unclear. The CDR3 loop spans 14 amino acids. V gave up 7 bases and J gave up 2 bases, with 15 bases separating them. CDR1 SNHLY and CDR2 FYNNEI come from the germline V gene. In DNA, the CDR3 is TGTGCCAGCACGCCGCCTCAAAGAACCTACGAGCAGTACTTC. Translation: CASTPPQRTYEQYF.

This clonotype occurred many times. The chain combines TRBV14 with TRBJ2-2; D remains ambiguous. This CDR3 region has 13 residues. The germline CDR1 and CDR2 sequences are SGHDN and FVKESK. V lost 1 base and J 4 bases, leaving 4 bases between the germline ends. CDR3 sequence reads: CASSQVSTGELFF. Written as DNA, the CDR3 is TGTGCCAGCAGCCAAGTTAGCACCGGGGAGCTGTTTTTT.

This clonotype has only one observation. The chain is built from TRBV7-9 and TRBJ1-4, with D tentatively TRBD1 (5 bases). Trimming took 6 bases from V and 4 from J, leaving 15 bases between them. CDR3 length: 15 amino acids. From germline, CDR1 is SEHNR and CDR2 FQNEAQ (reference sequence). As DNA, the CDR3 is TGTGCCAGCAGGCTCCGCGGGACGTTTAATGAAAAACTGTTTTTT. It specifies CASRLRGTFNEKLFF.

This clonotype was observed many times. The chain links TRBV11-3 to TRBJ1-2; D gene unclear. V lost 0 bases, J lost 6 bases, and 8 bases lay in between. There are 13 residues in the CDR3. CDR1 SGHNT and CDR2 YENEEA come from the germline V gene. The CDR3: CASSLDSSDGYTF. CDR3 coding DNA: TGTGCCAGCAGCTTAGATAGTTCGGATGGCTACACCTTC.

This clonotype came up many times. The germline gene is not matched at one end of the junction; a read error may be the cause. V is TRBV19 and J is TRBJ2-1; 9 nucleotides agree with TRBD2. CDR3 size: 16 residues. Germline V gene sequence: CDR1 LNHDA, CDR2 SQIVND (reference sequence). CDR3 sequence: CASSIVSGSSYSEQFF. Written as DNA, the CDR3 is TGTGCCAGTAGTATAGTTAGCGGGAGCTCCTACAGTGAGCAGTTCTTC.

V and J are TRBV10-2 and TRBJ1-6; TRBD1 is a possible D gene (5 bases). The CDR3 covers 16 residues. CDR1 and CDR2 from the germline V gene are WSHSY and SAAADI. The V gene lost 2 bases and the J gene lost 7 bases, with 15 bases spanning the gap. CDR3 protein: CASSERWGGPNSPLHF. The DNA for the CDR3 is TGCGCCAGCAGTGAGAGGTGGGGCGGACCCAATTCACCCCTCCACTTT.

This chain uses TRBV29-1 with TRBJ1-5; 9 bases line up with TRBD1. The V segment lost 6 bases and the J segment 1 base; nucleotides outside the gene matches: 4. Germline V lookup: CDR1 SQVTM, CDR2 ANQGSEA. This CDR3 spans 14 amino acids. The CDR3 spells CSVAQGASNQPQHF. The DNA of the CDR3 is TGCAGCGTAGCACAGGGGGCAAGCAATCAGCCCCAGCATTTT.

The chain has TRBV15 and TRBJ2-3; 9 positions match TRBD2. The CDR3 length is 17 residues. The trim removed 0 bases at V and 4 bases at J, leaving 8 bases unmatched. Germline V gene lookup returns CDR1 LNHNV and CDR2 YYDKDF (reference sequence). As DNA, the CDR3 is TGTGCCACCAGCAGAGATCTTGGCGGGAGGGTCGCAGATACGCAGTATTTT. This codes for CATSRDLGGRVADTQYF.

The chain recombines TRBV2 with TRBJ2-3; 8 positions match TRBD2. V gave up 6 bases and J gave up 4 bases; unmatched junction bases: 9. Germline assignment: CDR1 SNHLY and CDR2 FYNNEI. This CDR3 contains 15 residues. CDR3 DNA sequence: TGTGCCAGCAGCATGAGCGGGGGTAACGCAGATACGCAGTATTTT. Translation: CASSMSGGNADTQYF.

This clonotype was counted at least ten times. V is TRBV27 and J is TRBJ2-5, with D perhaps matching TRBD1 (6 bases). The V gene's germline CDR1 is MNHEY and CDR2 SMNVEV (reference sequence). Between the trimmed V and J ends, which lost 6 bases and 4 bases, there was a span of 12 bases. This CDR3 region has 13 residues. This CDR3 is CASSRTGSETQYF. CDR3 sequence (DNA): TGTGCCAGCAGCCGTACAGGGTCAGAGACCCAGTACTTC.

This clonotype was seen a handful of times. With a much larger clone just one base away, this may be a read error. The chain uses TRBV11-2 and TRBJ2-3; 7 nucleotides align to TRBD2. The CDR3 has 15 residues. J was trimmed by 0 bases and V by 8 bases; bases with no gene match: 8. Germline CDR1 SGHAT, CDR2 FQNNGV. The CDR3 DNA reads TGTGCCAGCCGGGCTAGCGGAGAGAGCACAGATACGCAGTATTTT. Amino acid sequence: CASRASGESTDTQYF.

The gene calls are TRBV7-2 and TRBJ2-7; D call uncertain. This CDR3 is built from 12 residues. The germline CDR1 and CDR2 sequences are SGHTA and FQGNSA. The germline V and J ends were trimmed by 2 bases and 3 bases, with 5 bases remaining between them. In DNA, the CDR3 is TGTGCCAGCAGCTTAATAATCTACGAGCAGTACTTC. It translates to CASSLIIYEQYF.